This T cell receptor (beta chain) appears in the sequencing data of a study of cytotoxic CD8 clonotypes in ibrutinib-treated CLL. Study summary: The patients, under 13 relapsed/refractory and under 16 treatment-naive, included around 18 who were IGHV unmutated. After median approximately 74 months, around 15 stayed in remission, about 12 progressed; responses some 25 partial, 2 complete. Per sample, productive templates averaged nearly 260,000 and productive rearrangements averaged 94,082. General study results and limits: Rare overall, public clonotypes shrank or held steady under therapy.

Trimming stripped 0 bases from V and 5 bases from J, with 5 bases between. Germline V CDR1 and CDR2: MGHRA, YSYEKL. The CDR3 sequence is 13 residues long. Profiled with immunoSEQ multiplex PCR; TCRdb holds only in-frame clones, not every one. The table has more than 15,000 clones, approximately 67% seen once. On this clone: The antigen is unknown.

The chain carries TRBV4-1 and TRBJ1-5; no firm D call. This clonotype originated in a human donor with chronic lymphocytic leukemia. The material was PBMCs, obtained before ibrutinib treatment. The CDR3 is CASSQDWDQPQHF. CDR3 sequence (DNA): TGCGCCAGCAGCCAAGACTGGGATCAGCCCCAGCATTTT.